The 16 T cell receptor beta chains presented below share a single source sample, sequenced in a study of blood T cell repertoires in COVID-19. TCRdb keeps only in-frame clones here, not all; method: immunoSEQ multiplex PCR. The sample holds tens of thousands of clones, around 82% seen once. The material sequenced was peripheral blood. The origin of the receptors is a human donor in a cohort sampled during active COVID-19.

V gene TRBV10-3 combines with J gene TRBJ2-7, with 8 bases identical to TRBD2. CDR3 length equals 15 residues. J lost 3 bases, V lost 5 bases, and 9 bases had no gene match. The germline CDR1 and CDR2 sequences are ENHRY and SYGVKD. The CDR3 reads CAISPGGSGVYEQYF. The DNA for the CDR3 is TGTGCCATCAGTCCCGGTGGTAGCGGGGTCTACGAGCAGTACTTC.

The chain links TRBV5-1 to TRBJ1-2, with 10 bases that match TRBD1. Unmatched junction bases numbered 6, after V lost 3 bases and J lost 7 bases. The CDR3 contains 14 residues. Germline CDR1 reads SGHRS; CDR2 reads YFSETQ. The CDR3 is CASSSTGTGVGYTF. DNA of the CDR3: TGCGCCAGCAGCTCAACCGGGACAGGGGTTGGCTACACCTTC.

This chain links TRBV7-9 with TRBJ1-3; no clear D. This CDR3 spans 13 amino acids. Per the germline V gene, CDR1 is SEHNR and CDR2 is FQNEAQ (reference sequence). V was shortened by 7 bases and J by 1 base, with 8 bases between the two germline ends. Here the CDR3 reads CASMRGSGNTIYF. DNA for the CDR3: TGTGCCAGCATGCGGGGTTCTGGAAACACCATATATTTT.

The V gene is TRBV13, the J gene TRBJ1-5; no clear D. The CDR3 length is 13 residues. V was pared by 0 bases and J by 6 bases, with 6 bases between. Per germline, CDR1 PRHDT and CDR2 FYEKMQ (reference sequence). The CDR3 sequence is CASSLGYGQPQHF. The CDR3 DNA follows: TGTGCCAGCAGCTTAGGCTATGGTCAGCCCCAGCATTTT.

V and J are TRBV4-1 and TRBJ1-4, with TRBD1 matching 9 bases. The CDR3 has 15 residues. The trim removed 1 base at V and 6 bases at J, leaving 3 bases unmatched. Germline V CDR1 and CDR2: MGHRA, YSYEKL. Written as DNA, the CDR3 is TGCGCCAGCAGCCAAGTACGGGACAGGGATGAAAAACTGTTTTTT. As protein: CASSQVRDRDEKLFF.

V usage is TRBV18 and J usage is TRBJ1-1; D is unresolved. The V end was cut by 2 bases, the J end by 0 bases, with 7 bases between. The CDR3 extends over 14 amino acids. CDR1 and CDR2 (germline): KGHSH, LQKENI. The CDR3 spells CASSPGPMNTEAFF. The CDR3, as DNA: TGTGCCAGCTCACCAGGGCCCATGAACACTGAAGCTTTCTTT.

V gene TRBV6-5 combines with J gene TRBJ2-7; 8 nucleotides match TRBD1. Germline values: CDR1 MNHEY, CDR2 SVGAGI. The junction had 6 bases not matched to a gene; V was cut back by 5 bases and J by 6 bases. CDR3 size: 13 residues. The CDR3, as DNA: TGTGCCAGCAGTCGGACAGGGTTGTCCGAGCAGTACTTC. Translating gives CASSRTGLSEQYF.

The chain employs TRBV19 and TRBJ1-5; TRBD1 aligns across 12 bases. Germline V gene lookup returns CDR1 LNHDA and CDR2 SQIVND (reference sequence). The CDR3 spans 15 residues. The V and J ends lost 4 bases and 7 bases, in that order; junction bases with no gene match: 5. This chain's CDR3 is CASSTGTGGGQPQHF. In DNA form, the CDR3 reads TGTGCCAGTAGTACCGGGACAGGGGGCGGCCAGCCCCAGCATTTT.

This clone was counted a single time. The V call is TRBV25-1, the J call TRBJ1-1; D uncertain. Deletions cut 2 bases from V and 4 bases from J, with 11 bases between. Germline V gives CDR1 MGHDK, CDR2 SYGVNS. CDR3 length equals 14 residues. CDR3 protein: CASSEREGGTEAFF. The CDR3 nucleotides read TGTGCCAGCAGTGAAAGAGAGGGAGGCACTGAAGCTTTCTTT. The full variable domain, rest sourced from reference TRBV25-1 and TRBJ1-1, is EADIYQTPRYLVIGTGKKITLECSQTMGHDKMYWYQQDPGMELHLIHYSYGVNSTEKGDLSSESTVSRIRTEHFPLTLESARPSHTSQYLCASSEREGGTEAFFGQGTRLTVV.

The chain couples TRBV7-3 to TRBJ2-7; 8 bases align to TRBD1. Germline CDR1 SGHTA, CDR2 FQGTGA. J was trimmed by 6 bases and V by 3 bases; bases with no gene match: 1. The CDR3 has 12 amino acids. Written as DNA, the CDR3 is TGTGCCAGCAGCTTTACAGGGGGCGAGCAGTACTTC. It is translated as CASSFTGGEQYF.

The genes are TRBV7-6 and TRBJ2-2; 7 positions agree with TRBD1. V shed 1 base and J 0 bases; nucleotides not matched to a gene: 5. CDR3 length: 17 residues. CDR1 SGHVS and CDR2 FNYEAQ come from the germline V gene. CDR3 sequence reads: CASSLVGQGANTGELFF. DNA for the CDR3: TGTGCCAGCAGCTTAGTTGGTCAGGGGGCGAACACCGGGGAGCTGTTTTTT.

The chain is built from TRBV5-1 and TRBJ2-1; TRBD2 is a possible D gene (7 bases). V gave up 6 bases and J gave up 2 bases, with 15 bases separating them. CDR1 and CDR2 (germline): SGHRS, YFSETQ. CDR3 size: 15 residues. The CDR3 here is CASTTGGGTYNEQFF. The DNA of the CDR3 is TGCGCCAGCACCACTGGGGGGGGCACCTACAATGAGCAGTTCTTC.

This clone has only a few counts. The rearrangement joins TRBV4-2 to TRBJ2-2; 7 bases match TRBD1. The germline V gene encodes CDR1 LGHNA and CDR2 YNFKEQ. The CDR3 spans 17 residues. The junction had 9 bases not matched to a gene; V was cut back by 4 bases and J by 1 base. The CDR3 loop is CASSLNPGTVNTGELFF. DNA for the CDR3: TGTGCCAGCAGCCTCAACCCCGGGACAGTGAACACCGGGGAGCTGTTTTTT.

The chain joins TRBV27 to TRBJ2-1; 9 nucleotides agree with TRBD2. The CDR3 runs to 13 residues. Germline values: CDR1 MNHEY, CDR2 SMNVEV (reference sequence). Germline trimming cut 6 bases from V and 6 bases from J; bases unmatched to any gene: 3. In nucleotides, the CDR3 is TGTGCCAGCAGCGGACTAGCGTTCAATGAGCAGTTCTTC. The encoded protein is CASSGLAFNEQFF.

This chain connects TRBV19 to TRBJ2-6, with a weak D call TRBD2 (5 bases). CDR1 LNHDA and CDR2 SQIVND come from the germline V gene (reference sequence). This CDR3 is 19 amino acids long. V lost 6 bases to trimming and J lost 0 bases, with 21 bases between them. The CDR3 loop reads CASRDFPRASGSGANVLTF. Written as DNA, the CDR3 is TGTGCCAGTAGAGATTTCCCGAGGGCCTCAGGCTCTGGGGCCAACGTCCTGACTTTC.

This chain uses TRBV4-3 with TRBJ2-2; the D gene is possibly TRBD1 (5 bases). Germline V gene lookup returns CDR1 LGHNA and CDR2 YSLEER. This CDR3 comprises 16 residues. Trimming left V 4 bases short and J 0 bases short, with 12 bases between. The chain's CDR3 is CASSRRQPPNTGELFF. The CDR3 bases are TGCGCCAGCAGCCGTCGACAGCCACCGAACACCGGGGAGCTGTTTTTT.